These 3 T cell receptor beta chains came from one sample sequenced in a study of T cells in Graves' hyperthyroidism and ophthalmopathy. TCR beta CDR3 sequences were amplified from RNA transcripts. A set of HTBI primers served as the primers for a first-round RT-PCR of the TCR CDR3. TCRdb reprocessed the multiplex PCR reads via MiXCR and lists one record per CDR3 protein. The repertoire includes about 350,000 distinct CDR3 sequences, 15% to 20% of them detected once, and roughly a sixth sits in the top ten. Sequencing input: blood. All receptors derive from a woman between 35 and 50 years old with Graves' ophthalmopathy.

The sample holds one count of this clonotype. The chain has TRBV6-1 and TRBJ1-1; D may be TRBD1 (5 bases). V was pared by 6 bases and J by 1 base, with 15 bases between. Looked up from germline, CDR1 is MNHNS and CDR2 is SASEGT. The CDR3 consists of 15 residues. The CDR3 here is CASRDTGTANTEAFF. The CDR3 nucleotides are TGTGCCAGCAGAGATACTGGGACCGCGAACACTGAAGCTTTCTTT.

This clonotype was seen repeatedly, ten times or more. The chain couples TRBV6-5 to TRBJ2-7; D might be TRBD1 or TRBD2, each matching 5 bases. The CDR3 totals 15 residues. Germline CDR1 MNHEY, CDR2 SVGAGI. V was clipped by 2 bases and J by 3 bases, with 14 bases between them. CDR3 sequence (DNA): TGTGCCAGCAGTTACCGGGACGGAGAAGACTACGAGCAGTACTTC. This gives the protein CASSYRDGEDYEQYF.

There are many counts of this clonotype. This sequence joins TRBV28 and TRBJ1-1, with 7 bases fitting TRBD1. With 3 bases clipped from V and 3 bases from J, the junction kept 7 bases outside the gene matches. CDR1 and CDR2 from the germline V gene are MDHEN and SYDVKM. The CDR3 covers 15 residues. The CDR3: CASSFLGGRDTEAFF. The CDR3 DNA follows: TGTGCCAGCAGTTTCCTAGGGGGCCGGGACACTGAAGCTTTCTTT.